What follows describes a single T cell receptor beta chain. The table came from immunoSEQ multiplex PCR; TCRdb's copy has only in-frame clones and leaves some out. Seen here are approximately 67,000 clones, about 86% observed once, and the top ten hold 3.4%. This sample was included in a study of neoadjuvant anti-PD-1 for oral cavity cancer. These newly diagnosed stage II-IVA oral cavity squamous cell carcinoma patients had no prior systemic or radiation treatment. The patients had HPV-negative, locally advanced oral cavity squamous cell carcinoma. CDR1 is SGHNT, CDR2 YENEEA, per germline. V was cut by 5 bases and J by 0 bases, with 13 bases left in between. The CDR3 has 15 residues.

Sequencing was performed on PBMCs, taken before nivolumab (anti-PD-1) treatment. The TCR was taken from a person aged 35 to 85 with oral cavity squamous cell carcinoma. The chain joins TRBV11-3 to TRBJ1-2; D uncertain. The CDR3 here is CASSLAADPNYGYTF. CDR3 nucleotide sequence: TGTGCCAGCAGCCTCGCTGCGGACCCTAACTATGGCTACACCTTC.